This T cell receptor beta chain emerged from a study of blood T cell repertoires in COVID-19. Background on the study: Some COVID-19 samples were acute and others convalescent; all came from the United States, Italy and Spain. The cDNA or gDNA used as material had been derived from T cells, B-cell-depleted T cells, or PBMCs.

The germline V and J ends were trimmed by 0 bases and 0 bases, with 7 bases remaining between them. This CDR3 is built from 14 residues. Germline loops: CDR1 SGHRS, CDR2 YFSETQ. This clone was detected once. Other DNA sequences in this specimen translate into the identical CDR3. Assay used: immunoSEQ multiplex PCR; TCRdb lists only in-frame clones, some missing. The table lists approximately 670,000 clones, about nine tenths of them singletons. This receptor was obtained from a woman under 30 with acute or convalescent COVID-19. Sequencing was done on a sample of peripheral blood. The J gene is TRBJ2-7, the V gene TRBV5-1, with D possibly TRBD2 on 5 matching bases. CDR3 DNA: TGCGCCAGCAGCTTGGGTGGGAGCTCCTACGAGCAGTACTTC. Translation gives CASSLGGSSYEQYF.